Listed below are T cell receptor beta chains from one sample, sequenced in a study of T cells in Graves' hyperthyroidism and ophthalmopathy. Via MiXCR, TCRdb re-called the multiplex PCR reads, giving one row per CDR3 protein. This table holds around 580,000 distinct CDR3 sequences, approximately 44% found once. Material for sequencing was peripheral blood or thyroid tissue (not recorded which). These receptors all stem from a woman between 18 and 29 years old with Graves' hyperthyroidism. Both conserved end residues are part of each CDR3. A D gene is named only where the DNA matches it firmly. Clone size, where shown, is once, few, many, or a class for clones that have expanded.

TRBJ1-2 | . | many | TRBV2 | TGTGCCAGCAGTGGGGCGGGCCGAATTAGCTATGGCTACACCTTC | CASSGAGRISYGYTF
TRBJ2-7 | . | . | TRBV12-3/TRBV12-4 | TGTGCCAGCAGTTTATGGGGAGGATCCTACGAGCAGTACTTC | CASSLWGGSYEQYF
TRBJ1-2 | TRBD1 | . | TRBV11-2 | TGTGCCAGCAGCGACAGGGGGCGCGTAAACTATGGCTACGCCTTC | CASSDRGRVNYGYAF
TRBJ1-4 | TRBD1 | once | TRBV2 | TGTGCCAGCAGTGGGACAGGGGGGAAACTGTTTTTT | CASSGTGGKLFF
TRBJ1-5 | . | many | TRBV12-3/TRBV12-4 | TGTGCCAGCAGCCCATCTGTTGGGATGAGCAATCAGCCCCAGCATTTT | CASSPSVGMSNQPQHF
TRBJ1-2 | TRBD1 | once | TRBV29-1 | TGCAGCGGACCCAGGGGGGCTAACTATGGCTACACCTTC | CSGPRGANYGYTF
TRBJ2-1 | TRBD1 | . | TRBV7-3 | TGTGCCAGCAGTCGGACAGGCCATTACAATGAGCAGTTCTTC | CASSRTGHYNEQFF
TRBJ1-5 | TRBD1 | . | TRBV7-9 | TGTGCCAGCAGGCCGAGGGACAGGGAATACCAGCCCCAGCATTTT | CASRPRDREYQPQHF
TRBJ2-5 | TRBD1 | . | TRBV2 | TGTGCCAGCAGTGCGGACCGGGACAGTAGAGGAGACTCCCCAACCGAATCTTACCAAGAGACCCAGTACTTC | CASSADRDSRGDSPTESYQETQYF
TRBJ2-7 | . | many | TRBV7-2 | TGTGCCAGCAGCTTAGAATCCCCCAGGGAGCAGTACTTC | CASSLESPREQYF
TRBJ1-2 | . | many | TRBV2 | TGTGCCAGCAGTTGGATACGAGAGGTCTATGGCTACACCTTC | CASSWIREVYGYTF
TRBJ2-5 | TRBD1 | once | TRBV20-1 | TGCAGTGCTAGACGAGGACAGGTGAACACGACCCAGTACTTC | CSARRGQVNTTQYF
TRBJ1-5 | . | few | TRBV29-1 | TGCAGCGTTGAACCGTCAGCGGGAGGACAAGAGACCCAGCATTTT | CSVEPSAGGQETQHF
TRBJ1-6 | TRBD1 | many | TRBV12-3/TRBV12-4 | TGTGCCAGTTCGGAGCCGGGACAGGGGGCAGGATCACCCCTCCACTTT | CASSEPGQGAGSPLHF
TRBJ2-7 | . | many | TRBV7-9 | TGTGCCAGCAGCCGGACTGGACCAAGGGAGGAGCAGTACTTC | CASSRTGPREEQYF
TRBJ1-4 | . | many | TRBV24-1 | TGTGCCACCAGTGAGGACGCATTTAATGAAAAACTGTTTTTT | CATSEDAFNEKLFF
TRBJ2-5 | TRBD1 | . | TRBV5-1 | TGCGCCAGCAGCAGGGGGACAGTGAGGCAGGAGACCCAGTACTTC | CASSRGTVRQETQYF
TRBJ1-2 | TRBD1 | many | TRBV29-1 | TGCAGCGTGGGGGACAGGCGTTATGGCTACACCTTC | CSVGDRRYGYTF
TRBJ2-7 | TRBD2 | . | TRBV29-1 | TGCAGCGTAACCGGACTAGCGGGAGTCTCGGGGCAGTACTTC | CSVTGLAGVSGQYF
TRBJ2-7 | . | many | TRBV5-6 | TGTGCCAGCAGCTTGGGTGGATGGGTGAGCTACGAGCAGTACTTC | CASSLGGWVSYEQYF
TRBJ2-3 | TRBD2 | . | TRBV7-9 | TGTGCCAGCAGCCGAATCCCTCCTAGCGGAGGCACAGATACGCAGTATTTT | CASSRIPPSGGTDTQYF
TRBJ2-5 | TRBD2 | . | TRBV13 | TGTGCCAGCAGCTCACCGACGGCTAGCGGGAGTGACCAAGAGACCCAGTACTTC | CASSSPTASGSDQETQYF
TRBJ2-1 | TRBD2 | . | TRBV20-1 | TGCAGTGCTAGAGGCCTAATCCCCGGGAGGCCCTACAATGAGCAGTTCTTC | CSARGLIPGRPYNEQFF
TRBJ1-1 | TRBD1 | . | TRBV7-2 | TGTGCCAGCAGCTTACTAGCTCCGGACAGGGACCCCCACACTGAAGCTTTCTTT | CASSLLAPDRDPHTEAFF
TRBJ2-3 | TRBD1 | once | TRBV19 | TGTGCCAGTAGTCAGACAGGGGCCACAGATACGCAGTATTTT | CASSQTGATDTQYF
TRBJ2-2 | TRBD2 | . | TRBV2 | TGTGCCAGCAGTGAGGGTCTAACTAGCGGGCCCACCGGGGAGCTGTTTTTT | CASSEGLTSGPTGELFF
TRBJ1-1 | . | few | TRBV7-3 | TGTGCCAGCAGCTTAACGGCGGGGGCTAACAATGAGCAGTTCTTT | CASSLTAGANNEQFF
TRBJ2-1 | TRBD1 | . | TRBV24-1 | TGTGCCACCAGTGACACCGGGACAGGGGGCAATGAGCAGTTCTTC | CATSDTGTGGNEQFF
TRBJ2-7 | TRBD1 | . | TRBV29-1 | TGCAGTTTTGGGGACAGGGGTTACGAGCAGTACTTC | CSFGDRGYEQYF
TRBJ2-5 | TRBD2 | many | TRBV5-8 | TGTGCCAGCAGCTTAAGCGGGAATGACGAGACCCAGTACTTC | CASSLSGNDETQYF
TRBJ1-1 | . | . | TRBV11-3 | TGTGCCAGCAGCTTAGGGGAACTAGCGGTCCCCCCTTGGGGCACCACTGAAGCTTTCTTT | CASSLGELAVPPWGTTEAFF
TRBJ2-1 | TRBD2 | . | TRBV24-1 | TGTGCCACCAGCCCGGGACTAGCCCAAAATGAGCAGTTCTTC | CATSPGLAQNEQFF
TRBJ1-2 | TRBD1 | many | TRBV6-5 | TGTGCCAGCAGTTACGAAGGGGGCGCGCCTCCTTATGGCTACACCTTC | CASSYEGGAPPYGYTF
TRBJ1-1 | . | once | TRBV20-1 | TGCAGTGCTACATCTGCGGACACTGAAGCTTTCTTT | CSATSADTEAFF
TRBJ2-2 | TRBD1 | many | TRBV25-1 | TGTGCCAGCAGTGTCCCGGGACAGTCCTACACCGGGGAGCTGTTTTTT | CASSVPGQSYTGELFF
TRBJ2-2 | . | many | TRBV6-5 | TGTGCCAGCAGTTACGGGGTCGACAGGAGCTTCGAGCTGTTTTTT | CASSYGVDRSFELFF
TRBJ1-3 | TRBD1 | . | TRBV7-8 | TGTGCCAGCAGCTTAGCGAACAGGGGATCTGGAAACACCATATATTTT | CASSLANRGSGNTIYF
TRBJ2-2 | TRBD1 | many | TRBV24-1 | TGTGCCACCAGTGATTTGCGAACAGGGGCCTACACCGGGGAGCTGTTTTTT | CATSDLRTGAYTGELFF
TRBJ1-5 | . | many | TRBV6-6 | TGTGCCAGCAGTGCGTTGTCTGGTAATCAGCCCCAGCATTTT | CASSALSGNQPQHF
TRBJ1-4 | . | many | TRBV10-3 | TGTGCCATCAGTGAGTCGCCCGGCAGGGGTGAAAAACTGTTTTTT | CAISESPGRGEKLFF
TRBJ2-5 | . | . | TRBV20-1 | TGCAGTGCTTCCCGGACAGTGACCCAGTACTTC | CSASRTVTQYF
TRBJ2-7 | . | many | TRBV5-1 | TGCGCCAGCAGCTTGACAGAACCGGCCGAGCAGTACTTC | CASSLTEPAEQYF
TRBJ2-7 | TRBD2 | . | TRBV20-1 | TGCAGTGCTCCTAGCGGGAGCGGAACCTACGAGCAGTACTTC | CSAPSGSGTYEQYF
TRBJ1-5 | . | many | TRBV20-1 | TGCAGTGCCCGGCCCGCCTTTGGGGGGGAGAGCAATCAGCCCCAGCATTTT | CSARPAFGGESNQPQHF
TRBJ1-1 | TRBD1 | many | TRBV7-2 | TGTGCCAGCAGCTTAGCAGGACAGGGCTTTGACGCTTTCTTT | CASSLAGQGFDAFF
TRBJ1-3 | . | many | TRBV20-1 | TGCAGTGCAAGGAGGGCTTATCGGACTGGAAACACCATATATTTT | CSARRAYRTGNTIYF
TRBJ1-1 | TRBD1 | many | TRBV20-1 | TGCAGTGCAACGGGACAGATTAACACTGAAGCTTTCTTT | CSATGQINTEAFF
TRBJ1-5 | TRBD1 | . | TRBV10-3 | TGTGCCATCAGTAGCAAGACAGGGGACAATCAGCCCCAGCATTTT | CAISSKTGDNQPQHF
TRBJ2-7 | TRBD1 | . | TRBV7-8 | TGTGCCAGCAGCATGACAGGGGGAGAGGACGAGCAGTACTTC | CASSMTGGEDEQYF
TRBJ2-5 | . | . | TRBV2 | TGTGCCACCAATCCACCCGGGGGGCATGAGACCCAGTACTTC | CATNPPGGHETQYF
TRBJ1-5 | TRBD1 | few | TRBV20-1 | TGCAGCGCTAGGGACAGGGGCTGGCGTCAGCCCCAGCATTTT | CSARDRGWRQPQHF
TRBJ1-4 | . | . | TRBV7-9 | TGTGCCAGCAGCTTAGCGGGCGCGGGGACATCCTACAATGAAAAACTGTTTTTT | CASSLAGAGTSYNEKLFF
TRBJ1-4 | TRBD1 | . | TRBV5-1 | TGCGCCAGCAGCCCAACCGGGACAGGGAATAAAAAACTGTTTTTT | CASSPTGTGNKKLFF